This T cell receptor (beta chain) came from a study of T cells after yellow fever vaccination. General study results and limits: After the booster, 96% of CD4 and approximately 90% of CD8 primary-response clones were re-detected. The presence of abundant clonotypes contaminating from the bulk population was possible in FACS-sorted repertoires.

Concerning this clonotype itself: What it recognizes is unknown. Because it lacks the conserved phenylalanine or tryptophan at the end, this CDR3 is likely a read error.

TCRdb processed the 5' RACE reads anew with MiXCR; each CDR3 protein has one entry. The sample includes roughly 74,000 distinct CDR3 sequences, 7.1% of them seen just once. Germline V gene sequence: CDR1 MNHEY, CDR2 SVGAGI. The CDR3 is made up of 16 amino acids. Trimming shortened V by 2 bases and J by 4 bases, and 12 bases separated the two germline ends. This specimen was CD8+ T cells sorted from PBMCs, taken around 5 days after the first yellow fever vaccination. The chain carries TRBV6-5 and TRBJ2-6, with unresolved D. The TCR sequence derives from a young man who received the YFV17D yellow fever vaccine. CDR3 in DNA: TGTGCCAGCAGTTACAACTATCCAGCGGGGGCCAACGTCCTGACTCTC. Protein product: CASSYNYPAGANVLTL.